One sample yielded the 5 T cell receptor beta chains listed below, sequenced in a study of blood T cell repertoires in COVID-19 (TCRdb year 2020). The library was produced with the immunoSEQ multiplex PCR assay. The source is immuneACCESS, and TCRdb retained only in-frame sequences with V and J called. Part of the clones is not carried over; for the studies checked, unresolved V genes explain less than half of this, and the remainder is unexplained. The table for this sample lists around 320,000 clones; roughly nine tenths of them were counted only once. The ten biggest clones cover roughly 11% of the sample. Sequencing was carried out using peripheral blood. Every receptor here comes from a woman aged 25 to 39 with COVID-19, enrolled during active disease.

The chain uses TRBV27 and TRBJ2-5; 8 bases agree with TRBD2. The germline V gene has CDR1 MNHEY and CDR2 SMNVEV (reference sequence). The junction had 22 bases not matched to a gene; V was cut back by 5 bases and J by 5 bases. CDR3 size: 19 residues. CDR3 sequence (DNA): TGTGCCAGCAGTGGGACGGGGGGGCTCCCCGGAATACCCCATGAGACCCAGTACTTC. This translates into CASSGTGGLPGIPHETQYF.

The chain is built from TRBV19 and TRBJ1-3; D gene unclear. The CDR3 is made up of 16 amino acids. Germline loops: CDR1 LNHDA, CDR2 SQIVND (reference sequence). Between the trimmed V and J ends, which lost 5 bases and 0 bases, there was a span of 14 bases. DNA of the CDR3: TGTGCCAGTAGTCTCGCCGGCGGGGTCTCTGGAAACACCATATATTTT. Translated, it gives CASSLAGGVSGNTIYF.

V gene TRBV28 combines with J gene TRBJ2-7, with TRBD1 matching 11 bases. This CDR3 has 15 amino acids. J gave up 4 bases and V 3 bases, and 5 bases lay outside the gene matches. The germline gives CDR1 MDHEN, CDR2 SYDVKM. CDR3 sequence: CASSFRGTGGYEQYF. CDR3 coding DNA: TGTGCCAGCAGTTTCCGAGGGACAGGGGGGTACGAGCAGTACTTC.

CDR3 sequence: CASSPPTSGGQETQYF. The CDR3 bases are TGTGCCAGCAGCCCACCCACTAGCGGGGGCCAAGAGACCCAGTACTTC. V is TRBV7-2 and J is TRBJ2-5, with 11 bases that match TRBD2. The trim removed 5 bases at V and 1 base at J, leaving 6 bases unmatched. This CDR3 is built from 16 residues. Germline CDR1 reads SGHTA; CDR2 reads FQGNSA. The full variable domain, rest sourced from reference TRBV7-2 and TRBJ2-5, is GAGVSQSPSNKVTEKGKDVELRCDPISGHTALYWYRQSLGQGLEFLIYFQGNSAPDKSGLPSDRFSAERTGGSVSTLTIQRTQQEDSAVYLCASSPPTSGGQETQYFGPGTRLLVL.

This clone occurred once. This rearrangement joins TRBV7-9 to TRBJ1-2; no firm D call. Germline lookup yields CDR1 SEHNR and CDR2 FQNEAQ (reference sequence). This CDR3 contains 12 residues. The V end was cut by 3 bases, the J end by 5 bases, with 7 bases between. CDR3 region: CASSFLRYGYTF. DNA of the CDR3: TGTGCCAGCAGCTTCTTGCGTTATGGCTACACCTTC.